This TCR beta chain was profiled in a study of cytomegalovirus exposure and HLA in healthy donors. Study results and caveats: Researchers catalogued 150 or so TCR beta chains as cytomegalovirus-associated. Some 16,000 TCR beta sequences were associated with HLA alleles at 0.05 false discovery rate in a later analysis.

The PCR made use of 60 Vbeta and 13 Jbeta primers. Repertoires were generated with immunoSEQ multiplex PCR, while TCRdb's copy carries only in-frame clones and drops some. The data hold some 180,000 clones, with roughly 73% observed a single time. Only a few counts were recorded for this clone. Its antigen is as yet unknown. The receptor comes from a woman in her 30s in good health and CMV-seronegative. The sequencing input was PBMCs.

CDR3 sequence: CASSGGTGVSEKLFF. CDR3 sequence (DNA): TGTGCCAGCAGTGGGGGGACAGGGGTTAGTGAAAAACTGTTTTTT. The rearrangement joins TRBV6-5 to TRBJ1-4, with TRBD1 identical over 10 bases. Germline V gene sequence: CDR1 MNHEY, CDR2 SVGAGI. The J segment lost 7 bases and the V segment lost 5 bases, leaving 7 bases of the junction unmatched. There are 15 residues in the CDR3.